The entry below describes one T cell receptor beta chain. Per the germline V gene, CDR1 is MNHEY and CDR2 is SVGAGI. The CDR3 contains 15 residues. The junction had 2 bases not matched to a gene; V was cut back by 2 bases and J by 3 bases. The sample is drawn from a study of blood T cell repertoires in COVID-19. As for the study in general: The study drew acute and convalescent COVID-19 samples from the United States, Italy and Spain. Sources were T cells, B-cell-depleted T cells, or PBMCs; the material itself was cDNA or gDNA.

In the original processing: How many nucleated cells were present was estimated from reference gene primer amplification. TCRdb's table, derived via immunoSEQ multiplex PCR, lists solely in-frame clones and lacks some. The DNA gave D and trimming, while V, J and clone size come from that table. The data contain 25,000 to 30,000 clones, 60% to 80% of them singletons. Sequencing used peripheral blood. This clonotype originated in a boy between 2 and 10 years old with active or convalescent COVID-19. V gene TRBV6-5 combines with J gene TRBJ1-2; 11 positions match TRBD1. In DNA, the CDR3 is TGTGCCAGCAGTTACCGGGACAGGGGGGACTATGGCTACACCTTC. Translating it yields CASSYRDRGDYGYTF.